The source of this T cell receptor (beta chain) is a study of OX40 agonist ivuxolimab in advanced cancers. The table came from immunoSEQ multiplex PCR; TCRdb's copy has only in-frame clones and leaves some out. The sample has about 68,000 clones, 91% seen once; the top ten hold just over 0.3%. Blood got drawn at baseline, again on cycle 4 day 1, and then on cycle 7 day 1. Sequencing used CD4+ or CD8+ T cells sorted from blood, obtained in a trial of the OX40 agonist ivuxolimab. The receptor's source is an adult with an advanced solid tumor such as melanoma, head and neck, liver or kidney cancer.

The CDR3 DNA is TGTGCCTGTCGGGAGAGGGGCACAGATACGCAGTATTTT. Translated: CACRERGTDTQYF. The chain has TRBV19 and TRBJ2-3; weak D call: TRBD2 (6 bases). The germline CDR1 and CDR2 sequences are LNHDA and SQIVND (reference sequence). The V gene lost 11 bases and the J gene lost 1 base, with 13 bases spanning the gap. The CDR3 has 13 amino acids.